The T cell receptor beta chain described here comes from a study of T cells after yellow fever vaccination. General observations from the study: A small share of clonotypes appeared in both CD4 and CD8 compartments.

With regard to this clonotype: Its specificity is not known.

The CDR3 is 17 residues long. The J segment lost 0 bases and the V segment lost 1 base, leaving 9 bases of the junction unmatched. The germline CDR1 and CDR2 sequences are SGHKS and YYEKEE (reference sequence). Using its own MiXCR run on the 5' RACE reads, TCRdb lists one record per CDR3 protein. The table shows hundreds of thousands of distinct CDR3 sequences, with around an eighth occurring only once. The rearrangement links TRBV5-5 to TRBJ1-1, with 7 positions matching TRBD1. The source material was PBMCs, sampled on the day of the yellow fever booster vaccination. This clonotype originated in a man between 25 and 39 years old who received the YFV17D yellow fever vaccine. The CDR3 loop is CASSLSGGRALNTEAFF. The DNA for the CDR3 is TGTGCCAGCAGCTTGTCAGGGGGAAGAGCCTTGAACACTGAAGCTTTCTTT.